A few counts support the clone carrying this T cell receptor (beta chain). Its cognate antigen is unknown. This entry comes from a study of beta chain features in type 1 diabetes. The study, taken as a whole, reports: Compared to healthy donors, patients appeared to have naive, central memory and Treg TCRB repertoires that were more alike. Among patients with Type 1 diabetes, TCRB CDR3s were moderately but significantly shorter in every one of the four CD4+ subsets. VDJ junctions from type 1 diabetes patients carried fewer insertions and larger deletions.

Expressed TCRB transcripts were sequenced, since all the RNA that had been isolated was reverse transcribed. The method was immunoSEQ multiplex PCR; TCRdb's version includes in-frame clones alone and lacks a portion of them. The data hold fewer than 400,000 clones, with 9.3% observed a single time. Only one heparinised blood draw was taken per donor, and its volume averaged around 110 mL. This CDR3 comprises 14 residues. The ends lost 7 bases at V and 3 bases at J; junction bases unmatched: 9. The germline CDR1 and CDR2 sequences are SGHRS and YFSETQ. The chain couples TRBV5-1 to TRBJ2-5; 7 bases map to TRBD2. Specimen: central memory CD4+ T cells from blood. This TCR came from a man aged 25 to 40 with type 1 diabetes. CDR3 sequence reads: CASSPLGGEETQYF. CDR3 bases: TGCGCCAGCTCCCCCTTGGGGGGGGAAGAGACCCAGTACTTC.